The 5 T cell receptor beta chains presented below share a single source sample, sequenced in a study of cytomegalovirus exposure and HLA in healthy donors. Both 60 Vbeta primers and 13 Jbeta primers went into the PCR. Profiling relied on immunoSEQ multiplex PCR, and the TCRdb table lists in-frame clones only, not all of them. The repertoire holds about 110,000 clones, with about 74% as singletons. The sequencing input was PBMCs. These receptors were taken from a woman aged 40 to 50 in good health and CMV-seropositive.

The chain uses TRBV5-6 and TRBJ1-2, with 7 positions matching TRBD1. Per germline, CDR1 SGHDT and CDR2 YYEEEE. The CDR3 runs to 14 residues. V lost 4 bases and J lost 0; bases outside the gene matches: 3. The CDR3 DNA follows: TGTGCCAGCAGCCCAGGGGGGCCTAACTATGGCTACACCTTC. Residues: CASSPGGPNYGYTF.

V and J are TRBV9 and TRBJ2-1, with 14 bases aligning to TRBD2. After removal of 4 bases from V and 0 bases from J, the junction contained 6 bases not matched to a gene. Per germline, CDR1 SGDLS and CDR2 YYNGEE. The CDR3 totals 18 residues. CDR3 bases: TGTGCCAGCAGCCCCGGGACTAGCGGGGGCCGCTCCTACAATGAGCAGTTCTTC. Translated, it gives CASSPGTSGGRSYNEQFF.

The CDR3 reads CAWDRGLAGQPQHF. The CDR3 bases are TGTGCCTGGGACAGGGGGCTCGCCGGTCAGCCCCAGCATTTT. The chain has TRBV30 and TRBJ1-5, with 10 bases fitting TRBD1. The J segment lost 6 bases and the V segment lost 5 bases, leaving 7 bases of the junction unmatched. Germline CDR1 and CDR2: GTSNPN and SVGIG (reference sequence). This CDR3 has 14 residues. The full variable domain, its missing parts supplied by reference TRBV30 and TRBJ1-5, is SQTIHQWPATLVQPVGSPLSLECTVEGTSNPNLYWYRQAAGRGLQLLFYSVGIGQISSEVPQNLSASRPQDRQFILSSKKLLLSDSGFYLCAWDRGLAGQPQHFGDGTRLSIL.

The chain links TRBV7-9 to TRBJ1-3; tentative D call: TRBD1 (5 bases). Trimming left V 5 bases short and J 1 base short, with 9 bases between. The CDR3 has 14 residues. Germline values: CDR1 SEHNR, CDR2 FQNEAQ (reference sequence). DNA of the CDR3: TGTGCCAGCAGCCCCGGACATTCTGGAAACACCATATATTTT. Translated, it gives CASSPGHSGNTIYF.

The chain joins TRBV11-3 to TRBJ2-3; 8 bases align to TRBD2. Unmatched junction bases numbered 1, after V lost 2 bases and J lost 0 bases. From germline, CDR1 is SGHNT and CDR2 YENEEA. The CDR3 is 15 residues long. The CDR3 protein is CASSLLAGSTDTQYF. The CDR3 nucleotides are TGTGCCAGCAGCTTATTAGCGGGGAGCACAGATACGCAGTATTTT.